This TCR beta chain derives from a study of siplizumab effects on memory and regulatory T cells. Germline V CDR1 and CDR2: SGDLS, YYNGEE. Between the trimmed V and J ends, which lost 2 bases and 4 bases, there was a span of 7 bases. The CDR3 consists of 13 residues. Comment on this clone: Antigen specificity is unknown. Other DNA sequences in this specimen translate into the identical CDR3.

Assay used: immunoSEQ multiplex PCR; TCRdb lists only in-frame clones, some missing. The sample includes tens of thousands of clones, 87% of them seen just once. Study-wide points: Reactions containing siplizumab showed mappable alloreactive CD4+ clones averaging approximately 75% Treg-derived, versus 25% to 30% in controls.

The receptor was isolated from a human donor in good health. Sequenced: Tregs sorted from blood. The chain recombines TRBV9 with TRBJ2-1; no reliable D call. The DNA for the CDR3 is TGTGCCAGCAGCGTGTCCGGATACAATGAGCAGTTCTTC. Its translation: CASSVSGYNEQFF.